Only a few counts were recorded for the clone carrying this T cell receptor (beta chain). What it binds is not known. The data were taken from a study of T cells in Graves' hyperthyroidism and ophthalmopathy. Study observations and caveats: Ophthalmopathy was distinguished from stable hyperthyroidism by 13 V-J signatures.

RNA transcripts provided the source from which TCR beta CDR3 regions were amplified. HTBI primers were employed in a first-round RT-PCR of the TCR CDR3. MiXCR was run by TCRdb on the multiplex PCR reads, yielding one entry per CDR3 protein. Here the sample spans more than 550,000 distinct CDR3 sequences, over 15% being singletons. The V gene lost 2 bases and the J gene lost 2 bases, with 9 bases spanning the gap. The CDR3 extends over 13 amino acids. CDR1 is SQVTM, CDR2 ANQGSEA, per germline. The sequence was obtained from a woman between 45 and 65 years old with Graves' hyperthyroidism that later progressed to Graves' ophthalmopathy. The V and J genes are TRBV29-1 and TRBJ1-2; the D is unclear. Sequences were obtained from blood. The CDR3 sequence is CSVEKQENYGYTF. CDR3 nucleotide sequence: TGCAGCGTTGAAAAGCAGGAAAACTATGGCTACACCTTC.